The 5 T cell receptor beta chains below were found in one sample sequenced in a study of CD8+ T cells in alopecia areata. As the sequencing template, cDNA was produced by extracting RNA and reverse transcribing it. TCRdb's table, derived via immunoSEQ multiplex PCR, lists solely in-frame clones and lacks some. Of over 150,000 clones detected, approximately 60% appear once; the ten largest clones hold 0.69%. The treatment: oral pan-JAK inhibitor, 5-10 mg twice daily. The sample was CD4+ T cells sorted from blood, taken at week 4, from a patient treated with tofacitinib. The receptors stem from a human donor with alopecia areata.

The chain has TRBV15 and TRBJ2-1, with TRBD1 matching 7 bases. The V gene end was trimmed by 0 bases and the J gene end by 6 bases; junction bases not matched to a gene: 8. This CDR3 contains 16 residues. Germline V gene lookup returns CDR1 LNHNV and CDR2 YYDKDF (reference sequence). Here the CDR3 reads CATSREGQWDSNEQFF. CDR3 nucleotide sequence: TGTGCCACCAGCAGAGAGGGACAATGGGACAGCAATGAGCAGTTCTTC.

The gene calls are TRBV30 and TRBJ1-2; D ambiguous. In germline, CDR1 is GTSNPN, CDR2 SVGIG (reference sequence). The CDR3 extends over 13 amino acids. Trimming took off 4 bases at V and 6 bases at J, with 15 bases between the two ends. The chain's CDR3 is CAWNEDHWDGYTF. As DNA, the CDR3 is TGTGCCTGGAACGAAGACCACTGGGATGGCTACACCTTC.

As concerns this clone: The junction departs from germline at one end; a sequencing error may be responsible. The chain joins TRBV6-5 to TRBJ1-1; D gene unclear. The CDR3 sequence is 11 residues long. CDR1 and CDR2 from the germline V gene are MNHEY and SVGAGI. The CDR3 DNA sequence: TGTGCCAGCAGTTCGACCGGACCGCCACTCTTT. Translating it yields CASSSTGPPLF.

The chain uses TRBV30 and TRBJ2-5, with D possibly being TRBD2 (6 bases). This CDR3 is built from 14 residues. V dropped 0 bases and J dropped 2 bases, with 10 bases sitting between them. CDR1 GTSNPN and CDR2 SVGIG come from the germline V gene (reference sequence). CDR3 nucleotide sequence: TGTGCCTGGAGTGTCTGGGGGGAGCAAGAGACCCAGTACTTC. The encoded protein is CAWSVWGEQETQYF. Full variable domain (remainder filled in from reference TRBV30 and TRBJ2-5): SQTIHQWPATLVQPVGSPLSLECTVEGTSNPNLYWYRQAAGRGLQLLFYSVGIGQISSEVPQNLSASRPQDRQFILSSKKLLLSDSGFYLCAWSVWGEQETQYFGPGTRLLVL.

This clone has a handful of counts. This rearrangement joins TRBV10-3 to TRBJ2-5; D is undetermined. The germline V gene encodes CDR1 ENHRY and CDR2 SYGVKD. The V and J ends lost 5 bases and 3 bases respectively, with 10 bases between them. The CDR3 has 13 residues. CDR3 DNA: TGTGCCATCAGTCGGCAGACCAAAGAGACCCAGTACTTC. Translated, it gives CAISRQTKETQYF.